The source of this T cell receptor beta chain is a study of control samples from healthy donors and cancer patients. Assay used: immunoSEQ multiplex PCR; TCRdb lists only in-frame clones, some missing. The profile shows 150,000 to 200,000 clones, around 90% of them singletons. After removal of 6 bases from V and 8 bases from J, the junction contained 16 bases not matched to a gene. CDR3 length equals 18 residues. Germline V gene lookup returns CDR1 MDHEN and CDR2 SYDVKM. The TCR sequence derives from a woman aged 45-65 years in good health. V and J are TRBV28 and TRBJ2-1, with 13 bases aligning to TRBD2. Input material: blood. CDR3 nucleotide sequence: TGTGCCAGCAGCAGGACTAGCGGGAGAGGTGGGCCGTTATATGAGCAGTTCTTC. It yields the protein CASSRTSGRGGPLYEQFF.